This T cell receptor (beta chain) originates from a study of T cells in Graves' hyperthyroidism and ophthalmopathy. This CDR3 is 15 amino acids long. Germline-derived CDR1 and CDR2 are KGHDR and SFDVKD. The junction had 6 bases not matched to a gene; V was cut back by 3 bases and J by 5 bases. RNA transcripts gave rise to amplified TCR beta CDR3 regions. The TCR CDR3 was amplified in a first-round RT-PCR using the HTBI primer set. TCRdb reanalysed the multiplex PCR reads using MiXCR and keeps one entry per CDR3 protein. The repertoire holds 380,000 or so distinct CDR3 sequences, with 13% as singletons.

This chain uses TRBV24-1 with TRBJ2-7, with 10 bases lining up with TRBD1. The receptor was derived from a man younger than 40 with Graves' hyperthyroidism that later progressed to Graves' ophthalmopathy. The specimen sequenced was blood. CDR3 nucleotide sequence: TGTGCCACCAGTGATGCCGGGACAGGGGTTCACGAGCAGTACTTC. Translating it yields CATSDAGTGVHEQYF.